The entry below gives a single T cell receptor beta chain sequence along with its context. Original methodology: The assay estimated nucleated cells by amplifying reference gene primers. The protocol was immunoSEQ multiplex PCR, while the TCRdb copy is restricted to in-frame clones and leaves out a portion. The DNA was the basis for D and trimming; V, J and clone size are from that table. The table lists fewer than 400,000 clones, around 87% of them singletons. This entry belongs to a study of blood T cell repertoires in COVID-19. Study in general: Acute and convalescent COVID-19 specimens originated in the United States, Italy and Spain. T cells, B-cell-depleted T cells, or PBMCs provided the cDNA or gDNA that served as material.

CDR1 is SGHNT and CDR2 is YYREEE in the germline V gene (reference sequence). The V end was cut by 2 bases, the J end by 1 base, with 9 bases between. CDR3 size: 14 residues. The specimen was peripheral blood. The TCR was taken from a human donor in a cohort sampled during active COVID-19. This rearrangement joins TRBV5-4 to TRBJ2-5; maybe TRBD2 (5 bases). The chain's CDR3 is CASSFETIQETQYF. In DNA form, the CDR3 reads TGTGCCAGCAGCTTTGAGACTATCCAAGAGACCCAGTACTTC.